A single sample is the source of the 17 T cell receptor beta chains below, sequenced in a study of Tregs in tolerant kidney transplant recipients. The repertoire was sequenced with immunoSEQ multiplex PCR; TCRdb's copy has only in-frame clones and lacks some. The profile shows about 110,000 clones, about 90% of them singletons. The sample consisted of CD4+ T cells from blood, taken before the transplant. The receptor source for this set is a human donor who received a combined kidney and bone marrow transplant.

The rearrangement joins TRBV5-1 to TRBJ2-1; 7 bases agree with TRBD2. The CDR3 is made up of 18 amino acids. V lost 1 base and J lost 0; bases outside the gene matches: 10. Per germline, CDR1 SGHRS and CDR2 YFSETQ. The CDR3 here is CASSLQRAPGGSYNEQFF. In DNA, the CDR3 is TGCGCCAGCAGCTTGCAGAGAGCCCCGGGGGGCTCCTACAATGAGCAGTTCTTC.

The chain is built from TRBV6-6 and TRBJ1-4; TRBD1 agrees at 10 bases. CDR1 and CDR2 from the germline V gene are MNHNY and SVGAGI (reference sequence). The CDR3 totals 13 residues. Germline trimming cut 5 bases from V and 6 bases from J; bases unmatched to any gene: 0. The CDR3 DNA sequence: TGTGCCAGCAGTGACAGGGGGCATGAAAAACTGTTTTTT. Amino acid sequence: CASSDRGHEKLFF.

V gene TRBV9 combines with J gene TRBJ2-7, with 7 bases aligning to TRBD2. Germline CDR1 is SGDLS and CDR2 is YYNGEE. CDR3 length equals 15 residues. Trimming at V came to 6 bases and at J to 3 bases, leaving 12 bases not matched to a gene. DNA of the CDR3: TGTGCCAGCACCCTACCCCTAGCGGTCAACTACGAGCAGTACTTC. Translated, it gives CASTLPLAVNYEQYF.

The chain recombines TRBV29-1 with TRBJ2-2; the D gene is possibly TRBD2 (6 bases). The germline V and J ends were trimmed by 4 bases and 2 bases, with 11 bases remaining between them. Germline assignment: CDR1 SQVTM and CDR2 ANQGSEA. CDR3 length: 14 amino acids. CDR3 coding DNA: TGCAGCGTTGGGGTAGCGGCCAACACCGGGGAGCTGTTTTTT. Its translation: CSVGVAANTGELFF.

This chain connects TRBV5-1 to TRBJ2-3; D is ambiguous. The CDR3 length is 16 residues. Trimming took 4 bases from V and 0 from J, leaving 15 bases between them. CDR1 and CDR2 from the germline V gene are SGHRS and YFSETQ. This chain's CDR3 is CASSPLPGGSTDTQYF. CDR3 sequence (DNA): TGCGCCAGCAGCCCCCTTCCCGGCGGAAGCACAGATACGCAGTATTTT. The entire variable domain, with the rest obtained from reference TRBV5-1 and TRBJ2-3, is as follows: KAGVTQTPRYLIKTRGQQVTLSCSPISGHRSVSWYQQTPGQGLQFLFEYFSETQRNKGNFPGRFSGRQFSNSRSEMNVSTLELGDSALYLCASSPLPGGSTDTQYFGPGTRLTVL.

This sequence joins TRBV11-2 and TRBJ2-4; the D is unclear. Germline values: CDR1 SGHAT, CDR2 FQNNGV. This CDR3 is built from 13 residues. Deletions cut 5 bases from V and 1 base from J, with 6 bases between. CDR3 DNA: TGTGCCAGCAGCGCGTTGGCCAAAAACATTCAGTACTTC. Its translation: CASSALAKNIQYF.

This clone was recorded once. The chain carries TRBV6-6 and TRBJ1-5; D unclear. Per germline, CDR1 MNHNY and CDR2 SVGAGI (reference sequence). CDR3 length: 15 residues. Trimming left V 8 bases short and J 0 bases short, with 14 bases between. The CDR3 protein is CASQGGRYSNQPQHF. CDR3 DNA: TGTGCCAGCCAAGGAGGACGTTATAGCAATCAGCCCCAGCATTTT.

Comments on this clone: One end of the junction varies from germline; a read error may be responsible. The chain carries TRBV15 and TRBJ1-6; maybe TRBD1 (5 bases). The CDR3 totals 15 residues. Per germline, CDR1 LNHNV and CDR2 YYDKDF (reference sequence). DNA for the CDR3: TGTGCCACCAGCAGTAGGGGCTCCCATAATTCACCCCTCCACTTT. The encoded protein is CATSSRGSHNSPLHF.

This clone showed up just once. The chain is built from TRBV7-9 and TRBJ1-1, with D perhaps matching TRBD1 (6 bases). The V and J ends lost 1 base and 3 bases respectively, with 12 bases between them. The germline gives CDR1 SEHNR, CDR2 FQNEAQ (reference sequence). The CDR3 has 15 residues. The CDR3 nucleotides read TGTGCCAGCAGCTTAGTAGGCAGGGGCGACACTGAAGCTTTCTTT. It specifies CASSLVGRGDTEAFF.

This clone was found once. The CDR3 nucleotides read TGTGCCAGCAGCGCAGTGGGGCGGTACACAGATACGCAGTATTTT. This encodes CASSAVGRYTDTQYF. The V gene is TRBV5-6, the J gene TRBJ2-3; the D gene is possibly TRBD1 (5 bases). Germline-derived CDR1 and CDR2 are SGHDT and YYEEEE. The V and J ends lost 4 bases and 2 bases respectively, with 14 bases between them. The CDR3 spans 15 residues.

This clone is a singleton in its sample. The CDR3 region is CASSVQGRGQETQYF. CDR3 nucleotide sequence: TGTGCCAGCAGTGTCCAAGGCCGGGGTCAAGAGACCCAGTACTTC. V and J are TRBV6-1 and TRBJ2-5, with D maybe TRBD2 (5 bases). This CDR3 spans 15 amino acids. V was clipped by 4 bases and J by 2 bases, with 14 bases between them. Per the germline V gene, CDR1 is MNHNS and CDR2 is SASEGT.

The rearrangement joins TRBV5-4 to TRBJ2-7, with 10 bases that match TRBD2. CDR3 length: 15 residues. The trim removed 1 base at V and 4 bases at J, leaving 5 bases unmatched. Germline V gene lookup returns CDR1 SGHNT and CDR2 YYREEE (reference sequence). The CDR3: CASSLRSGGAYEQYF. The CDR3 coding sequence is TGTGCCAGCAGCTTGCGCAGCGGGGGGGCATACGAGCAGTACTTC.

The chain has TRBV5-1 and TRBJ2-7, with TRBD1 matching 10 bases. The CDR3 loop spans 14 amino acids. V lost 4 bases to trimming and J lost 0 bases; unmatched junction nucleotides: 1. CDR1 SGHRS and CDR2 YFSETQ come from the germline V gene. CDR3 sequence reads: CASSRTGGSYEQYF. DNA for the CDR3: TGCGCCAGCAGCCGGACAGGGGGCTCCTACGAGCAGTACTTC.

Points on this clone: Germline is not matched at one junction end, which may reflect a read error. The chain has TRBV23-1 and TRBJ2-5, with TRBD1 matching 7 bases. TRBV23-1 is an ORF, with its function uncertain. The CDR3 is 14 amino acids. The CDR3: CASPSQTGQGTQYF. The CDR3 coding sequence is TGCGCCAGCCCCAGTCAGACAGGGCAAGGGACCCAGTACTTC.

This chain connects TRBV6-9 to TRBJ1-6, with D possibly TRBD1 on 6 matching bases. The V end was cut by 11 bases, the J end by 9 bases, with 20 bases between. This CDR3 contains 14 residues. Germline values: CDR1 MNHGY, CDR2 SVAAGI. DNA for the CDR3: TGTGCCGTAGGGGGTGATATTACTGGTTCACCCCTCCACTTT. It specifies CAVGGDITGSPLHF.

The CDR3 bases are TGCGCCAGCAGCGGCACAGGGGGCCGAAACTATGGCTACACCTTC. Amino acid sequence: CASSGTGGRNYGYTF. The chain joins TRBV5-1 to TRBJ1-2; TRBD1 aligns across 9 bases. The germline V gene has CDR1 SGHRS and CDR2 YFSETQ. This CDR3 region has 15 residues. V lost 4 bases and J lost 2; bases outside the gene matches: 6.

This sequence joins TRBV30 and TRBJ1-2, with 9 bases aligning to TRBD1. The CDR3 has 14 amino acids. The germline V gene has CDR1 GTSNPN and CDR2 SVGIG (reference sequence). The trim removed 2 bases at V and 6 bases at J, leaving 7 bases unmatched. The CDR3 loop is CAWSSNRGLDGYTF. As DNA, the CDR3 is TGTGCCTGGAGTTCGAACAGGGGGCTTGATGGCTACACCTTC.